A single sample is the source of the 31 T cell receptor beta chains below, sequenced in a study of PD-1 blockade in classical Hodgkin lymphoma. All trial patients relapsed after autologous stem cell transplantation. The data were produced by immunoSEQ multiplex PCR, yet TCRdb's version contains in-frame clones alone and is incomplete. The profile shows 13,000 or so clones, about 80% of them singletons. Sequencing used peripheral blood mononuclear cells (PBMCs), obtained at baseline. The receptors were sampled from a human donor with classical Hodgkin lymphoma.

The rearrangement uses TRBV7-3 and TRBJ2-2, with 9 bases fitting TRBD2. Germline lookup yields CDR1 SGHTA and CDR2 FQGTGA. V was clipped by 5 bases and J by 1 base; unmatched bases: 8. The CDR3 contains 17 residues. CDR3: CASSPERLAVNTGELFF. In nucleotides, the CDR3 is TGTGCCAGCAGCCCCGAAAGACTAGCGGTGAACACCGGGGAGCTGTTTTTT.

This sequence joins TRBV10-1 and TRBJ2-2, with 10 bases fitting TRBD1. The trim removed 4 bases at V and 5 bases at J, leaving 1 base unmatched. The CDR3 loop spans 14 amino acids. Germline V lookup: CDR1 WNHNN, CDR2 SYGVQD (reference sequence). The CDR3 loop reads CASSGQGATGELFF. The CDR3 region has the DNA TGCGCCAGCAGTGGACAGGGGGCAACCGGGGAGCTGTTTTTT.

The CDR3 DNA follows: TGTGCCATCAGTGAGTCGGGACAGGGACCCTACGAGCAGTACTTC. Translation: CAISESGQGPYEQYF. The rearrangement uses TRBV10-3 and TRBJ2-7, with 9 bases aligning to TRBD1. The length of the CDR3 is 15 residues. Germline CDR1 ENHRY, CDR2 SYGVKD. The trim removed 0 bases at V and 2 bases at J, leaving 2 bases unmatched.

The genes are TRBV7-8 and TRBJ2-1; weak D call: TRBD1 (5 bases). CDR1 is SGHVS and CDR2 is FQNEAQ in the germline V gene. V lost 1 base to trimming and J lost 4 bases, with 17 bases between them. The CDR3 extends over 17 amino acids. The CDR3 sequence: CASSLDPRVVRYNEQFF. In DNA form, the CDR3 reads TGTGCCAGCAGCTTAGACCCCAGGGTGGTACGATACAATGAGCAGTTCTTC.

There are a few counts of this clone. V gene TRBV4-1 combines with J gene TRBJ2-6; tentatively, D is TRBD1 (5 bases). The germline V gene encodes CDR1 MGHRA and CDR2 YSYEKL. The CDR3 is made up of 17 amino acids. Trimming removed 4 bases at V and 0 bases at J, with 13 bases between. The CDR3 sequence is CASSPDDSYSGANVLTF. CDR3 DNA sequence: TGCGCCAGCAGCCCCGACGACAGTTACTCTGGGGCCAACGTCCTGACTTTC.

This clone was counted a single time. The chain combines TRBV5-1 with TRBJ1-1; D perhaps matches TRBD1 (6 bases). CDR1 SGHRS and CDR2 YFSETQ come from the germline V gene. The CDR3 length is 15 residues. Trimming stripped 3 bases from V and 8 bases from J, with 20 bases between. The CDR3 sequence is CASSYVMGALLEAFF. The CDR3 coding sequence is TGCGCCAGCAGCTACGTAATGGGGGCTCTCCTAGAAGCTTTCTTT.

The V gene is TRBV6-1, the J gene TRBJ2-5; tentatively, D is TRBD1 or TRBD2 (5 bases each). Trimming pared 3 bases from V and 0 bases from J, leaving 11 bases between. The CDR3 has 15 residues. Germline values: CDR1 MNHNS, CDR2 SASEGT. The CDR3 DNA is TGTGCCAGCAGTGAGCAGGGAGAGTACCAAGAGACCCAGTACTTC. Its translation is CASSEQGEYQETQYF.

The chain combines TRBV5-4 with TRBJ2-1; 8 bases align to TRBD2. Germline-derived CDR1 and CDR2 are SGHNT and YYREEE (reference sequence). This CDR3 has 17 residues. The J segment lost 7 bases and the V segment lost 0 bases, leaving 12 bases of the junction unmatched. The CDR3 protein is CASSLGDLGRARNEQFF. In nucleotides, the CDR3 is TGTGCCAGCAGCTTGGGCGATCTCGGGAGGGCCCGGAATGAGCAGTTCTTC.

V and J are TRBV10-2 and TRBJ2-7; perhaps TRBD2 as D (5 bases). There are 12 residues in the CDR3. V was cut by 5 bases and J by 3 bases, with 8 bases left in between. From germline, CDR1 is WSHSY and CDR2 SAAADI. CDR3 bases: TGCGCCAGCAGTCCGGGATACTACGAGCAGTACTTC. Amino acid sequence: CASSPGYYEQYF.

CDR3 nucleotides: TGTGCCAGCAGCCTCTTCCCGGGACGGGCACACCAAGAGACCCAGTACTTC. It translates to CASSLFPGRAHQETQYF. The chain employs TRBV7-2 and TRBJ2-5, with D perhaps given as TRBD1 or TRBD2 (5 bases each). Germline CDR1 SGHTA, CDR2 FQGNSA. This CDR3 has 17 residues. V was clipped by 5 bases and J by 0 bases, with 19 bases between them.

This chain connects TRBV28 to TRBJ2-3, with 11 positions matching TRBD2. The length of the CDR3 is 14 residues. CDR1 is MDHEN, CDR2 SYDVKM, per germline. Trimming removed 9 bases from V and 8 bases from J; junction bases left unmatched: 10. CDR3 DNA: TGTGCCAGTCGTAGCGGGGGGGATCGGTTTACGCAGTATTTT. As protein: CASRSGGDRFTQYF.

This clone has a handful of counts. At one end the junction does not follow the germline gene, possibly because of a read error. The chain uses TRBV15 and TRBJ2-7; no firm D call. The CDR3 totals 13 residues. Germline V CDR1 and CDR2: LNHNV, YYDKDF (reference sequence). CDR3 region: CATSGEHYYEQYF. For the CDR3, the DNA is TGTGCCACCAGCGGAGAACATTATTACGAGCAGTACTTC.

V gene TRBV6-6 combines with J gene TRBJ2-2; 10 bases are shared with TRBD1. The germline V gene encodes CDR1 MNHNY and CDR2 SVGAGI (reference sequence). The CDR3 spans 15 residues. The J segment lost 4 bases and the V segment lost 5 bases, leaving 4 bases of the junction unmatched. CDR3 amino acids: CASSHRDRGTGELFF. The CDR3 DNA reads TGTGCCAGCAGTCACCGGGACAGGGGCACCGGGGAGCTGTTTTTT.

This clone was detected only a few times. The chain joins TRBV28 to TRBJ1-2, with TRBD1 as a possible D gene (5 bases). The CDR3 is 16 residues long. V lost 1 base, J lost 2 bases, and 14 bases lay in between. Germline V lookup: CDR1 MDHEN, CDR2 SYDVKM. CDR3 in amino acids: CASSLSGTDNNYGYTF. The DNA for the CDR3 is TGTGCCAGCAGTTTATCTGGGACGGATAACAACTATGGCTACACCTTC.

The chain has TRBV5-4 and TRBJ2-1; TRBD2 matches 7 bases. V lost 5 bases, J lost 7 bases, and 12 bases stayed unmatched. Germline assignment: CDR1 SGHNT and CDR2 YYREEE (reference sequence). The length of the CDR3 is 15 residues. The CDR3 spells CASRGGREQSNEQFF. CDR3 DNA sequence: TGTGCCAGCAGGGGAGGGCGAGAACAATCTAATGAGCAGTTCTTC.

The chain carries TRBV4-2 and TRBJ2-5, with 8 bases aligning to TRBD2. Looked up from germline, CDR1 is LGHNA and CDR2 is YNFKEQ. The CDR3 sequence is 16 residues long. V lost 2 bases and J lost 5; bases outside the gene matches: 10. CDR3 sequence: CASSQPSGGARETQYF. The CDR3 bases are TGTGCCAGCAGCCAACCTTCGGGGGGGGCCCGGGAGACCCAGTACTTC.

The J gene is TRBJ2-1, the V gene TRBV25-1, with D possibly being TRBD1 or TRBD2 (5 bases each). Trimming removed 6 bases at V and 13 bases at J, with 13 bases between. The CDR3 is 11 amino acids. The V gene's germline CDR1 is MGHDK and CDR2 SYGVNS. CDR3 sequence reads: CASSSGPHQFF. The CDR3 DNA reads TGTGCCAGCAGCTCGGGGCCCCACCAGTTCTTC.

The J gene is TRBJ2-2, the V gene TRBV28; unclear D gene. Germline V gene data show CDR1 as MDHEN and CDR2 as SYDVKM. This CDR3 has 16 amino acids. Trimming stripped 3 bases from V and 0 bases from J, with 11 bases between. In DNA, the CDR3 is TGTGCCAGCAGTTTTGGTGGCGTTGCGAACACCGGGGAGCTGTTTTTT. It specifies CASSFGGVANTGELFF.

This rearrangement joins TRBV5-4 to TRBJ2-2; TRBD2 is a possible D gene (5 bases). Trimming cost V 1 base and J 6 bases, with 10 bases left between them. The CDR3 extends over 14 amino acids. Germline values: CDR1 SGHNT, CDR2 YYREEE (reference sequence). The CDR3 is CASSLRERAGELFF. The CDR3 nucleotides read TGTGCCAGCAGCTTGAGGGAGCGAGCCGGGGAGCTGTTTTTT.

The CDR3 here is CASIPLGQPTNYGYTF. The CDR3 coding sequence is TGCGCCAGCATCCCCTTGGGACAGCCTACTAACTATGGCTACACCTTC. J is TRBJ1-2 and V is TRBV23-1; 7 nucleotides align to TRBD1. TRBV23-1 is classed as an ORF, of uncertain function. V lost 7 bases and J lost 0; bases outside the gene matches: 11. There are 16 residues in the CDR3.

This clone showed up just once. The rearrangement uses TRBV28 and TRBJ1-2; D is ambiguous. This CDR3 contains 14 residues. Trimming took 2 bases from V and 4 from J, leaving 11 bases between them. Germline V gene sequence: CDR1 MDHEN, CDR2 SYDVKM. CDR3 amino acids: CASSLVRPPYGYTF. CDR3 nucleotides: TGTGCCAGCAGTTTAGTCAGGCCACCCTATGGCTACACCTTC.

The chain joins TRBV11-2 to TRBJ1-6; D not resolved. Germline CDR1 SGHAT, CDR2 FQNNGV. V gave up 5 bases and J gave up 7 bases, with 9 bases separating them. This CDR3 spans 13 amino acids. CDR3 nucleotides: TGTGCCAGCAGCCTACGCACGAATTCACCCCTCCACTTT. It yields the protein CASSLRTNSPLHF.

This chain links TRBV9 with TRBJ1-5; possible D gene TRBD1, 5 bases. The length of the CDR3 is 13 residues. Trimming removed 0 bases from V and 5 bases from J, with 6 bases in between. The germline V gene encodes CDR1 SGDLS and CDR2 YYNGEE. The CDR3 here is CASSVDRYQPQHF. In nucleotides, the CDR3 is TGTGCCAGCAGCGTAGACAGGTATCAGCCCCAGCATTTT. The full variable domain, its missing parts supplied by reference TRBV9 and TRBJ1-5, is DSGVTQTPKHLITATGQRVTLRCSPRSGDLSVYWYQQSLDQGLQFLIQYYNGEERAKGNILERFSAQQFPDLHSELNLSSLELGDSALYFCASSVDRYQPQHFGDGTRLSIL.

This clone has a single count. The chain has TRBV11-1 and TRBJ2-1; possibly TRBD1 or TRBD2 for D (6 bases each). V shed 1 base and J shed 8 bases, with 15 bases lying between them. Germline V gives CDR1 SGHAT, CDR2 FQDESV (reference sequence). CDR3 length: 15 amino acids. CDR3 nucleotides: TGTGCCAGCAGCTTAGGATGGGGGGCGGTCGATGAGCAGTTCTTC. Translated, it gives CASSLGWGAVDEQFF.

The chain recombines TRBV7-2 with TRBJ1-3; D is ambiguous. The CDR3 runs 16 residues. Between the trimmed V and J ends, which lost 2 bases and 0 bases, there was a span of 11 bases. Looked up from germline, CDR1 is SGHTA and CDR2 is FQGNSA. The CDR3 region is CASSLLPGFSGNTIYF. As DNA, the CDR3 is TGTGCCAGCAGCTTATTACCCGGGTTCTCTGGAAACACCATATATTTT.

This chain joins TRBV15 and TRBJ1-4; D possibly corresponds to TRBD1 (5 bases). The CDR3 sequence is 15 residues long. Deletions cut 1 base from V and 7 bases from J, with 13 bases between. Germline V gene sequence: CDR1 LNHNV, CDR2 YYDKDF (reference sequence). The CDR3 reads CATSRVRARVEKLFF. In DNA, the CDR3 is TGTGCCACCAGCAGAGTAAGGGCCAGGGTTGAAAAACTGTTTTTT.

This chain links TRBV4-2 with TRBJ2-3, with D possibly TRBD2 on 6 matching bases. The CDR3 covers 19 residues. CDR1 is LGHNA, CDR2 YNFKEQ, per germline. The V and J ends lost 0 bases and 4 bases respectively, with 23 bases between them. The CDR3 DNA is TGTGCCAGCAGCCAAGATCGTTGGGGGGTTGGTCTAGCCTCAGATACGCAGTATTTT. Its translation: CASSQDRWGVGLASDTQYF.

Here the CDR3 reads CASTGGNTEAFF. The CDR3 DNA is TGTGCCAGCACGGGGGGGAACACTGAAGCTTTCTTT. This chain uses TRBV7-9 with TRBJ1-1; tentatively, D is TRBD1 (5 bases). The germline CDR1 and CDR2 sequences are SEHNR and FQNEAQ (reference sequence). V was shortened by 7 bases and J by 1 base, with 7 bases between the two germline ends. The CDR3 has 12 amino acids.

V usage is TRBV30 and J usage is TRBJ1-2, with D hard to call. Trimming shortened V by 7 bases and J by 4 bases, and 13 bases separated the two germline ends. This CDR3 is 12 amino acids long. Germline V lookup: CDR1 GTSNPN, CDR2 SVGIG (reference sequence). CDR3 residues: CAYVVAGYGYTF. Written as DNA, the CDR3 is TGTGCCTACGTCGTGGCGGGCTATGGCTACACCTTC.

CDR3 sequence (DNA): TGTGCCAGCAGTTTGTGGACCACAGATACGCAGTATTTT. This gives the protein CASSLWTTDTQYF. The chain carries TRBV27 and TRBJ2-3; D unresolved. The V and J ends lost 3 bases and 2 bases respectively, with 6 bases between them. Germline loops: CDR1 MNHEY, CDR2 SMNVEV (reference sequence). CDR3 length: 13 amino acids.

The chain employs TRBV5-1 and TRBJ2-5, with D possibly being TRBD1 (5 bases). Gene TRBJ2-7 matches the end of the DNA better, so the J call may be wrong. The CDR3 loop spans 14 amino acids. Germline V gene data show CDR1 as SGHRS and CDR2 as YFSETQ. This CDR3 is CASSLGGSSYEQYF. CDR3 DNA: TGCGCCAGCAGCTTGGGGGGCAGCTCCTACGAGCAGTACTTC.